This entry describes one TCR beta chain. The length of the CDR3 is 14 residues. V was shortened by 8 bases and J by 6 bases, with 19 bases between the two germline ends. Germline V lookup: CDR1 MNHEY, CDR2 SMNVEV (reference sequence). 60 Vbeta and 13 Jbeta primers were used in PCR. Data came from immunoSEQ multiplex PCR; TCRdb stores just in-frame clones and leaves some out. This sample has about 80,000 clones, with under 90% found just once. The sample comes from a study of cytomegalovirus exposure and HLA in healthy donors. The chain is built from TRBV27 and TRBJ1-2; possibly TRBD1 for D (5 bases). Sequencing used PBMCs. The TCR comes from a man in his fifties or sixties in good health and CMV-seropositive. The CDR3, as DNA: TGTGCCAGCGCTGGGGGAGGCAGGTTACATGGCTACACCTTC. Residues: CASAGGGRLHGYTF.